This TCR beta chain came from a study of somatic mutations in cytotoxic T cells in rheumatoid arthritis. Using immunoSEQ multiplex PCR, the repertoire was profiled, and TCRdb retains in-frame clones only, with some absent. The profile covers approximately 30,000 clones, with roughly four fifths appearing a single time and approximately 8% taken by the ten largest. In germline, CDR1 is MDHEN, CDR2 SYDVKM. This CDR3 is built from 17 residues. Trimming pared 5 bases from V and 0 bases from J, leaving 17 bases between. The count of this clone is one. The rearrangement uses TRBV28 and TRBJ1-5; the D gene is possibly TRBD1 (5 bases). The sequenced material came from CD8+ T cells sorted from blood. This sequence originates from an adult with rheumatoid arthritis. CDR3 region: CASSPPRGPYSNQPQHF. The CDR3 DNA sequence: TGTGCCAGCAGTCCCCCGAGGGGCCCGTATAGCAATCAGCCCCAGCATTTT. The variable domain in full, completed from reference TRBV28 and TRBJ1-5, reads DVKVTQSSRYLVKRTGEKVFLECVQDMDHENMFWYRQDPGLGLRLIYFSYDVKMKEKGDIPEGYSVSREKKERFSLILESASTNQTSMYLCASSPPRGPYSNQPQHFGDGTRLSIL.